The T cell receptor beta chain under discussion was sequenced for a study of blood T cell repertoires in COVID-19. Study-wide background: Samples taken during acute and convalescent COVID-19 were collected in the United States, Italy and Spain. Sources were T cells, B-cell-depleted T cells, or PBMCs; the material itself was cDNA or gDNA.

Authors' data handling: Using reference gene primer amplification, nucleated cell counts were estimated. TCRdb keeps only in-frame clones here, not all; method: immunoSEQ multiplex PCR. The DNA gave D and trimming, while V, J and clone size come from that table. The data contain 250,000 to 300,000 clones, around 86% of them singletons. Germline trimming cut 3 bases from V and 10 bases from J; bases unmatched to any gene: 9. CDR3 length equals 14 residues. The germline CDR1 and CDR2 sequences are LGHNA and YSLEER. The chain recombines TRBV4-3 with TRBJ1-2; 9 positions agree with TRBD1. The TCR originated in a woman between 40 and 55 years old who had recovered from COVID-19. Input material: peripheral blood. The CDR3 here is CASSHTGGVTPYTF. CDR3 sequence (DNA): TGCGCCAGCAGCCATACAGGGGGCGTCACCCCCTACACCTTC.